This TCR beta chain was profiled in a study of blood T cell repertoires in COVID-19. Study background: The cDNA or gDNA used as material had been derived from T cells, B-cell-depleted T cells, or PBMCs.

Trimming shortened V by 4 bases and J by 4 bases, and 10 bases separated the two germline ends. The CDR3 is made up of 13 amino acids. The germline CDR1 and CDR2 sequences are SGHRS and YFSETQ. Authors' methods: Researchers report that nucleated cell counts were estimated from reference gene primer amplification. Sequencing used immunoSEQ multiplex PCR; TCRdb keeps in-frame clones, though not all of them. The D gene and trimming were derived from the DNA, and the V and J assignments and clone size from that table. This table holds around 260,000 clones, 87% found once. Material: peripheral blood. This clonotype was sampled from a woman aged 40 to 50 who had recovered from COVID-19. This sequence joins TRBV5-1 and TRBJ2-3; maybe TRBD1 (6 bases). The CDR3 here is CASSTTGPDTQYF. The CDR3, as DNA: TGCGCCAGCAGCACAACAGGGCCAGATACGCAGTATTTT.